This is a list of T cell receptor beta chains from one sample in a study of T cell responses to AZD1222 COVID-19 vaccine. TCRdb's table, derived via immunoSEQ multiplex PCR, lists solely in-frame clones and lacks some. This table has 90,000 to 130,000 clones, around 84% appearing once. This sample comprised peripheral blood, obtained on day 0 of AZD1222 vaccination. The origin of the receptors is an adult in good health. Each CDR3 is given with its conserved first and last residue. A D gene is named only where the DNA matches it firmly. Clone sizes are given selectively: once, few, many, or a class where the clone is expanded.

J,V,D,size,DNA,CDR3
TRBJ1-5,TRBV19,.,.,TGTGCCAGTAGTGAGTACATACTCAATCAGCCCCAGCATTTT,CASSEYILNQPQHF
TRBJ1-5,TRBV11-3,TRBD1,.,TGTGCCAGCAGCTTAGGGTCGGAGAGGGGGCATAGCAATCAGCCCCAGCATTTT,CASSLGSERGHSNQPQHF
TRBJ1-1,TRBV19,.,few,TGTGCCAGTAGTATCCTGACAGTTATGAACACTGAAGCTTTCTTT,CASSILTVMNTEAFF
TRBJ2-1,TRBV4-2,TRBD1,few,TGTGCCAGCAGCCAATTCTTTGATCCGGGACAGGGGGGTGGCAATGAGCAGTTCTTC,CASSQFFDPGQGGGNEQFF
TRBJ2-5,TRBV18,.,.,TGTGCCAGCTCGTCTGACGGGCCAATGTACTTC,CASSSDGPMYF
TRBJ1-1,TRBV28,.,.,TGTGCCAGCAGTTTAGTGGGGAAAAGGACTGAAGCTTTCTTT,CASSLVGKRTEAFF
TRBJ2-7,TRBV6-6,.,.,TGTGCCAGCAGTTACAAAGATTCCTACGAGCAGTACTTC,CASSYKDSYEQYF
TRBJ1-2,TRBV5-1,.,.,TGCGCCAGCAGCCCCTATTCCGGGACTGACTATGGCTACACCTTC,CASSPYSGTDYGYTF
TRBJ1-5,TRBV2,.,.,TGTGCCAGCAGTACTACAGGGATGAATCAGCCCCAGCATTTT,CASSTTGMNQPQHF
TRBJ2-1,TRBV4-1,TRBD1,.,TGCGCCAGCAGCCAAACGACAGGGGACAATGAGCAGTTCTTC,CASSQTTGDNEQFF
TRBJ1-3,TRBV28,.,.,TGTGCCAGCATCTCCGAGGGGCGAACTAGCTCTGGAAACACCATATATTTT,CASISEGRTSSGNTIYF
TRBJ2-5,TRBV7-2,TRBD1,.,TGTGCCAGCAGAAACACAGGGGGCGCCCCCCAAGAGACCCAGTACTTC,CASRNTGGAPQETQYF
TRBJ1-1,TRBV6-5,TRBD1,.,TGTGCCAGCTTAGGGACAGGGGTTGAAGCTTTCTTT,CASLGTGVEAFF
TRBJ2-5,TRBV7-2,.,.,TGTGCCAGCGGGGGAATAGAAGAGACCCAGTACTTC,CASGGIEETQYF
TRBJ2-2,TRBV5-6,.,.,TGTGCCAGCGTAGACGGGTACACCGGGGAGCTGTTTTTT,CASVDGYTGELFF
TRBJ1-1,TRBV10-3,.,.,TGTGCCATCAGTGACGACAACCAGGCGGAAGCTTTCTTT,CAISDDNQAEAFF
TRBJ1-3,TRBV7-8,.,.,TGTGCCAGCAGCTTAGACTCCCTGGTCCCTGGAAACACCATATATTTT,CASSLDSLVPGNTIYF
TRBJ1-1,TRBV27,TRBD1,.,TGTGCCAGCAGTATACAACAGGGGTACACTGAAGCTTTCTTT,CASSIQQGYTEAFF
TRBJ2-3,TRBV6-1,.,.,TGTGCCAGCAGTGAAGGCGCAGATACGCAGTATTTT,CASSEGADTQYF
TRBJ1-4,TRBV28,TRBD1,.,TGTGCCACAGAACAGGGGATAGATGAAAAACTGTTTTTT,CATEQGIDEKLFF
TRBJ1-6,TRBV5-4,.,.,TGTGCCAGCAGCTTGCGGCCGGGCAATAATTCACCCCTCCACTTT,CASSLRPGNNSPLHF
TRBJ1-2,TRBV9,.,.,TGTGCCAGCAGCGTAGTGAACAGCTTCTATGGCTACACCTTC,CASSVVNSFYGYTF
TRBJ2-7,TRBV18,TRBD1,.,TGTGCCAGCGCGTCCGGGACAGCCGCCTACGAGCAGTACTTC,CASASGTAAYEQYF
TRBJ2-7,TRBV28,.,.,TGTGCCAGCAGTCCAGGGGACGTAAGCTCCTACGAGCAGTACTTC,CASSPGDVSSYEQYF
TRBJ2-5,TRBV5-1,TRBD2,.,TGCGCCAGCAGCTTGTCCGGGCTAGCGGGGGCCTCGGGGGAGACCCAGTACTTC,CASSLSGLAGASGETQYF
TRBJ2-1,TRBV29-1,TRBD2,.,TGCAGCGGAGGTAGCGGGGCGATCGGCTATGAGCAGTTCTTC,CSGGSGAIGYEQFF
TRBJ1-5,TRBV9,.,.,TGTGCCAGCAGCGTAGAGGGGGGCGCGCATCAGCCCCAGCATTTT,CASSVEGGAHQPQHF
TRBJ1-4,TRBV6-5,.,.,TGTGCCAGCAGCTCCGGGGGGGCAACTAATGAAAAACTGTTTTTT,CASSSGGATNEKLFF
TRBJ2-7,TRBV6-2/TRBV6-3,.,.,TGTGCCAGCAGTTATGACAGACCTGTCTACGAGCAGTACTTC,CASSYDRPVYEQYF